This T cell receptor beta chain stems from a study of spatial heterogeneity in lung cancer. TCRdb re-called the 5' RACE reads through MiXCR, storing one row per CDR3 protein. The table shows roughly 48,000 distinct CDR3 sequences, with 5.3% occurring only once. The time point here: sample taken at primary tumor resection. Sequencing was performed on whole RNA extracted from tumor and nontumor lung tissue, or from frozen PBMC, and the material was left unsorted. The source of this sequence is a male donor with early-stage non-small cell lung cancer. Source: PBMCs, taken at surgery.

The CDR3 here is CAIGTAGQETQYF. In nucleotides, the CDR3 is TGTGCCATCGGCACAGCGGGCCAAGAGACCCAGTACTTC. The chain combines TRBV10-3 with TRBJ2-5; D is perhaps TRBD2 (6 bases). The V and J ends lost 8 bases and 1 base respectively, with 11 bases between them. CDR1 is ENHRY and CDR2 is SYGVKD in the germline V gene. CDR3 size: 13 residues.